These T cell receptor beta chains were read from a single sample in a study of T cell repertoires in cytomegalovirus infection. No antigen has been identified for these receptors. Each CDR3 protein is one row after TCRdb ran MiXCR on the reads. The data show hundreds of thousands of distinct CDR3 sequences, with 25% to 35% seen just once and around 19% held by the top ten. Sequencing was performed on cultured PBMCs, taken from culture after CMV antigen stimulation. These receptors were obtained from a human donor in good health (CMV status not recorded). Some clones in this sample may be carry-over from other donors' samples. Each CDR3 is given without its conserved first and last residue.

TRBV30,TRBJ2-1,AWSVLGTGYNEQF
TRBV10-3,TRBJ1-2,AIRERDTLSYGYT
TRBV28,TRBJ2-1,ASSLSGGGTSGSRYNEQF
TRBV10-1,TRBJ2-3,ASSESSEQDTQY
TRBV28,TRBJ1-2,ASSSGQRRNT
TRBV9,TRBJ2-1,ASSAVGQGAGNEQF
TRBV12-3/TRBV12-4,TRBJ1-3,ASRRRNTIY
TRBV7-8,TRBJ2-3,ASSFRTDTQY
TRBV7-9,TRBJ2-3,ASSSWTGASSDTQY
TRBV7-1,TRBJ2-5,ASSNRDLETQY
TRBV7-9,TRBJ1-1,ASSLGGLAYTEAF
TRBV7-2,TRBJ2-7,ASSLGTSGYIYEQY
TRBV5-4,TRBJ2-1,ASSPGPIEQF
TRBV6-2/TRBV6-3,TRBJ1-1,ASSLDSPNTEAF
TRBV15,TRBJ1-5,ATSPRQGGNTPQH
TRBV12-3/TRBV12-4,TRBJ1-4,ASSFTGGFDEKLF
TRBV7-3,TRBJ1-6,ASSLIPTGDSPLH
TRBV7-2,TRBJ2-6,ASSLVGPFSGANVLT
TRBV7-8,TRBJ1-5,ASSFGYREAQPQH
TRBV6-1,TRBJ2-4,ASSGVIPYSTPPQY
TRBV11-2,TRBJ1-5,ATSLESASNQPQH
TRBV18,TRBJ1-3,ASLMTGSGNTIY
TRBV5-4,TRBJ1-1,ASSRKEDTEAF
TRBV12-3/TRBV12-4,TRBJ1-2,ASSLSGIGGYT
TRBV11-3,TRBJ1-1,ASSLQGNAEAF
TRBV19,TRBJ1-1,ASNPGTGGSNTEAF
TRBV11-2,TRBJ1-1,ASRPTGISITEAF
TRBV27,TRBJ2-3,ASSSGYLTDTQY
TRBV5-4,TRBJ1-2,ASSPEAGSDGYT
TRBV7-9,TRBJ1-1,ASKGYGAGPYTEAF
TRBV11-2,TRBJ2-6,ASRATGALSSGANVLT
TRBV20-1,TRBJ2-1,SARDPGGSGSDNEQF
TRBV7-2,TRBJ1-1,ASSPYSANTEAF
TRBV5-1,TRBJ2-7,ASSFTTGTYEQY
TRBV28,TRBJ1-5,ASSLRGQPGWPQH
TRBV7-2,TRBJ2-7,ASSFTGQGGHEQY
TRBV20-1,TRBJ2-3,SAHTRWGRGTDTQY
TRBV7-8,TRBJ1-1,ASSPLGGTTNTEAF
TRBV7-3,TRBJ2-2,ASSFRDRDTGELF
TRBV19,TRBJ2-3,ASIRPPATDTQY
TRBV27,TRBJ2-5,ASSSLSGVETQY
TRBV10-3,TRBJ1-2,AISESSRANYGYT
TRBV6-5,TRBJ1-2,ASSYSIGTGGRNGYT
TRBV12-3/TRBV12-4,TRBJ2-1,ASSWTSGGNEQF
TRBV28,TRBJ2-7,ASSLMAYEQY
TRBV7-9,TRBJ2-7,ASSLATGTSGYEQY
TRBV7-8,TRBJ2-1,ASSLMVSFSGRAKYEQF
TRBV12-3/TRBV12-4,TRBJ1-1,ASRLGGASKAEAF
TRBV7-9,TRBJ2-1,ASSSPWTSFNEQF
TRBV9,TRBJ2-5,ASSVGLRGETQY
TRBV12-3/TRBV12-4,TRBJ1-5,ASRIGGSSNQPQH
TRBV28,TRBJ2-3,ASSSGTSGRFAADTQY
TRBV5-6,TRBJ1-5,ASSLLMDPRGNQPQH
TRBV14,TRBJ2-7,ASSQEAGGRSEQY
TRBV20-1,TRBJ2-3,SVPLSGSTDTQY
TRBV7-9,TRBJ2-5,ASSSAGGQETQY
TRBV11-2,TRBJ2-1,ASSLEGLAGSWQF
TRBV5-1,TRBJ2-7,ASSVTSRSYEQY
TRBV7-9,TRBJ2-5,ASSPRGYQETQY
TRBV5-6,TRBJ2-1,ASIRGSSYNEQF